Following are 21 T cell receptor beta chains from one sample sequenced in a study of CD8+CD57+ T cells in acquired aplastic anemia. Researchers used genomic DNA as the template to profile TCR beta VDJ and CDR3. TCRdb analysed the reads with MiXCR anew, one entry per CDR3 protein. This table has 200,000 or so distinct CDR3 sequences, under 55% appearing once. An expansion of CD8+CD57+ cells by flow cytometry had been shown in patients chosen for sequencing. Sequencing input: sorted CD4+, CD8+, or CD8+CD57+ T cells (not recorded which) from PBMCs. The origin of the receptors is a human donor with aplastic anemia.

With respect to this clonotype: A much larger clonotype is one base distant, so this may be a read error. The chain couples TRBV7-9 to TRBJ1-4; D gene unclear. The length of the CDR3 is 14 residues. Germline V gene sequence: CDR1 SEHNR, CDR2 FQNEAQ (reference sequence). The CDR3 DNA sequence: TGTGCCAGCAGCCCGACGACGATTGGCTTGTCCGGTTTATTT. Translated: CASSPTTIGLSGLF.

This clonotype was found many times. CDR3 residues: CASSIDTGELFF. CDR3 DNA: TGCGCCAGCAGCATCGACACCGGGGAGCTGTTTTTT. V is TRBV5-1 and J is TRBJ2-2, with D unresolved. The V and J ends lost 4 bases and 3 bases respectively, with 4 bases between them. The CDR3 loop spans 12 amino acids. The germline V gene has CDR1 SGHRS and CDR2 YFSETQ.

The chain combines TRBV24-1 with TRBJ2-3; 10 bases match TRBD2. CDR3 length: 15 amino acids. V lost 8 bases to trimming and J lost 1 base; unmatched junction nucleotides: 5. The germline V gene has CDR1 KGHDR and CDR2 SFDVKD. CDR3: CATKEGLAGTDTQYF. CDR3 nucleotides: TGTGCCACCAAAGAAGGACTAGCGGGCACAGATACGCAGTATTTT.

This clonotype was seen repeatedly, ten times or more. CDR3 DNA: TGCGCCAGCAGCCATATAGGGCGGACCGAATTTGACGAGCAGTACTTC. Translated: CASSHIGRTEFDEQYF. The V and J genes are TRBV4-1 and TRBJ2-7; no clear D. V was clipped by 3 bases and J by 5 bases, with 20 bases between them. CDR3 length equals 16 residues. CDR1 is MGHRA, CDR2 YSYEKL, per germline.

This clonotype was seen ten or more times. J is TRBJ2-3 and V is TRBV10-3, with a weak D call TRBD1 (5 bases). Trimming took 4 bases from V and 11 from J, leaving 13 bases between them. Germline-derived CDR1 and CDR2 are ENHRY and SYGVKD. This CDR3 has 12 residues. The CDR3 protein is CAISARVGEQYF. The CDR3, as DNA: TGTGCCATCAGTGCCAGGGTGGGTGAGCAGTATTTT.

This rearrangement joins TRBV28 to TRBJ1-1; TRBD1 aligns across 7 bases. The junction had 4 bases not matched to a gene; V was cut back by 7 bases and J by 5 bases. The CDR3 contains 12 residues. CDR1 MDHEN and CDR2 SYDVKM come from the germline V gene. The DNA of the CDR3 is TGTGCCAGCAAGGAGGGGGCTACTGAAGCTTTCTTT. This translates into CASKEGATEAFF.

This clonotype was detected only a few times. The CDR3 DNA reads TGCAGCGTTGAAGATCCGGGGAATAGCCGTTTCTATGGCTACACCTTC. Its protein product is CSVEDPGNSRFYGYTF. The chain links TRBV29-1 to TRBJ1-2; D remains ambiguous. CDR1 is SQVTM and CDR2 is ANQGSEA in the germline V gene. V dropped 0 bases and J dropped 4 bases, with 18 bases sitting between them. CDR3 length equals 16 residues. Variable domain in full (rest from reference TRBV29-1 and TRBJ1-2): SAVISQKPSRDICQRGTSLTIQCQVDSQVTMMFWYRQQPGQSLTLIATANQGSEATYESGFVIDKFPISRPNLTFSTLTVSNMSPEDSSIYLCSVEDPGNSRFYGYTFGSGTRLTVV.

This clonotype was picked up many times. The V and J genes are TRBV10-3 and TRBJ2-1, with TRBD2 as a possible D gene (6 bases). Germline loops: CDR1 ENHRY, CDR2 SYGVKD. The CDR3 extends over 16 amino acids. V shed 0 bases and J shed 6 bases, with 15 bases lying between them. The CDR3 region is CAISESWSSAGNEQFF. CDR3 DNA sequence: TGTGCCATCAGTGAGTCTTGGTCTAGCGCCGGCAATGAGCAGTTCTTC.

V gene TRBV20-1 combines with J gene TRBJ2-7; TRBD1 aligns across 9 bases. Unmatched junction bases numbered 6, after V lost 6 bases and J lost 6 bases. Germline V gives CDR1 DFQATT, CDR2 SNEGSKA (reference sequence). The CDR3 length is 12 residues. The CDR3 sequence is CSATDRGGEQYF. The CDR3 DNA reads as TGCAGTGCCACGGACAGGGGTGGCGAGCAGTACTTC.

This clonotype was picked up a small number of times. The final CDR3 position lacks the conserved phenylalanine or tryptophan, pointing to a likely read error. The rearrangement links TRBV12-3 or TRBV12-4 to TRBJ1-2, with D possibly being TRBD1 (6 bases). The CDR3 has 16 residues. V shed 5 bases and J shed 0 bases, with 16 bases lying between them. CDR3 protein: CASSPRGSGSNYGYTL. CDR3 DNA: TGTGCCAGCAGTCCTAGGGGGTCGGGGTCTAACTATGGCTACACCCTC.

The CDR3 loop is CASSSDRGAHEQYF. CDR3 nucleotides: TGTGCCAGCAGCTCCGACAGGGGGGCCCACGAGCAGTACTTC. The J gene is TRBJ2-7, the V gene TRBV7-9, with TRBD1 matching over 9 bases. The CDR3 sequence is 14 residues long. Trimming took 4 bases from V and 5 from J; bases not matched to a gene: 6. In germline, CDR1 is SEHNR, CDR2 FQNEAQ (reference sequence).

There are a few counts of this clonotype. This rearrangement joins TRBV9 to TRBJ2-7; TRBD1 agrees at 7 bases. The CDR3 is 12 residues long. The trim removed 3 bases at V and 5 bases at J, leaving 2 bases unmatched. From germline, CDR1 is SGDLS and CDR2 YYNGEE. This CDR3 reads CASSATGNEQYF. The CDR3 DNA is TGTGCCAGCAGCGCGACAGGGAACGAGCAGTACTTC.

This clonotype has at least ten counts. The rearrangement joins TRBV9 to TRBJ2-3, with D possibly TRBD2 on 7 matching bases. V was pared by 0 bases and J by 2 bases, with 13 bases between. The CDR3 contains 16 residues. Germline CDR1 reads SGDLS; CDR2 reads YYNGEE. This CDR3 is CASSVDPGGTTDTQYF. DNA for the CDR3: TGTGCCAGCAGCGTAGACCCGGGGGGCACCACAGATACGCAGTATTTT.

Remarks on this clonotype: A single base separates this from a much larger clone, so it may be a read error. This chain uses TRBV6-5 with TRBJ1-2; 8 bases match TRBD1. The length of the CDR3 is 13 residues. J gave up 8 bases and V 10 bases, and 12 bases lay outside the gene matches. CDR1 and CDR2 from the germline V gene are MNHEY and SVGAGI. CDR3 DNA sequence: TGTGCCACCTCAAACAGGGGGGTTGGAGGCTACACCTTC. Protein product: CATSNRGVGGYTF.

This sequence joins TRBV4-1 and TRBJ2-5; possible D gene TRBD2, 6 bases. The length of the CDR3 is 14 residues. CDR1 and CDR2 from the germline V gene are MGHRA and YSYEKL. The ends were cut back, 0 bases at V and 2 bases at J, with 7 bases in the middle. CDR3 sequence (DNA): TGCGCCAGCAGCCAAGAGCGGGGACAAGAGACCCAGTACTTC. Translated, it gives CASSQERGQETQYF.

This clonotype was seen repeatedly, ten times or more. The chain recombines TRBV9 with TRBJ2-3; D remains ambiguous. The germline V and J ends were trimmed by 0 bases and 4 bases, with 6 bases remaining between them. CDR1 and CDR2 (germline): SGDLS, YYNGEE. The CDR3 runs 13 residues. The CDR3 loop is CASSVGGSDTQYF. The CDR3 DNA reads TGTGCCAGCAGCGTAGGGGGTTCAGATACGCAGTATTTT.

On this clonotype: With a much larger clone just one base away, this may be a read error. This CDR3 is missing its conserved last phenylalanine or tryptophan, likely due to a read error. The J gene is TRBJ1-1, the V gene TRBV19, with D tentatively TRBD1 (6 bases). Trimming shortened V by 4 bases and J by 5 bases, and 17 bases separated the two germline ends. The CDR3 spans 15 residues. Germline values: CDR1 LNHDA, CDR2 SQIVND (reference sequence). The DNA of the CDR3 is TGTGCCAGTAGTACCCCTAACAGGGTCGCTACTGAAGCTTTCTCT. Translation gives CASSTPNRVATEAFS.

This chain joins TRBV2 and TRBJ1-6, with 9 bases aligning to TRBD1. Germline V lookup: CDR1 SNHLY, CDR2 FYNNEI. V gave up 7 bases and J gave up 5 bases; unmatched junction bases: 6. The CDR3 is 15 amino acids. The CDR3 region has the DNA TGTGCCAGCATGCGGGACAGGGCAAATAATTCACCCCTCCACTTT. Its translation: CASMRDRANNSPLHF.

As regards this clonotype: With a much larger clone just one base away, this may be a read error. The CDR3 is CSAPGRAGGPREQCF. The CDR3, as DNA: TGCAGTGCTCCCGGGAGGGCGGGGGGGCCGAGGGAGCAGTGCTTC. V and J are TRBV20-1 and TRBJ2-7; TRBD2 agrees at 9 bases. The CDR3 contains 15 residues. CDR1 and CDR2 (germline): DFQATT, SNEGSKA (reference sequence).

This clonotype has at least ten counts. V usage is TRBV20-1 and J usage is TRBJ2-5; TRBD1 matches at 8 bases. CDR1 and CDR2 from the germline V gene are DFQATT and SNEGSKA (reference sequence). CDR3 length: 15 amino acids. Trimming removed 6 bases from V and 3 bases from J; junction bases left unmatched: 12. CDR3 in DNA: TGCAGTGCGAGAAGCTCGACAGGGGAGAAAGAGACCCAGTACTTC. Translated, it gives CSARSSTGEKETQYF.

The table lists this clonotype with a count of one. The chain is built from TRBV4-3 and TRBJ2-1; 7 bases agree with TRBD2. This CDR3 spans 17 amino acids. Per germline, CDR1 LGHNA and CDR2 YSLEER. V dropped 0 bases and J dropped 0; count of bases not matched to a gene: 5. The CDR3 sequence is CASSQDPSGGSYNEQFF. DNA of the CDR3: TGCGCCAGCAGCCAAGATCCTTCGGGGGGCTCCTACAATGAGCAGTTCTTC.